One T cell receptor (beta chain) is described in this entry. This clonotype was found many times. What antigen it recognizes has not been identified. No quality values exist for individual bases; no much larger clone is one base distant. This specimen belongs to a study of T cells in Graves' hyperthyroidism and ophthalmopathy (dated by TCRdb to about 2019). Regarding the complete study: Peripheral blood samples were taken at initial diagnosis, before any treatment was given. To identify TCR V-J signatures that set the groups apart, the researchers used a discovery cohort of 90 to 100 patients, made up of 43 with Graves' ophthalmopathy and 57 with stable Graves' hyperthyroidism. Prospective prediction of ophthalmopathy was tested in an independent validation cohort consisting of some 19 hyperthyroidism patients and around 16 patients who later progressed to ophthalmopathy. For training and testing, the 80 to 100 patients in the discovery cohort were randomly divided in a 7:3 ratio. In addition, the study compared T-cell repertoires in thyroid tissue and in blood from roughly 6 Graves' hyperthyroidism patients. After sampling, hyperthyroidism patients received methimazole starting at 30 mg daily, and ophthalmopathy patients received high-dose intravenous methylprednisolone. TCR Vbeta CDR3 sequencing of 130 to 150 peripheral blood samples (roughly 41 ophthalmopathy, around 80 hyperthyroidism and around 17 progressor patients) is reported in the paper. Broad study findings and their caveats: In validation, the model predicted progression to ophthalmopathy a median of roughly six months before onset, with about 64% sensitivity and about 75% specificity. A 13 V-J signature model separated ophthalmopathy from stable hyperthyroidism, with roughly 88% sensitivity and just under 84% specificity in cross-validation and 80%/75% in testing. Most expanded thyroid clonotypes (frequency above 0.001) were also detected in blood, a finding suggesting that blood repertoires may reflect thyroid immune responses. Sample size was not statistically predetermined, and blinding of investigators to group allocation was not performed.

A patient counted as having stable Graves' hyperthyroidism if no progression to ophthalmopathy occurred over 18 months of follow-up. Hyperthyroidism patients were newly diagnosed, had a disease duration of under 2 months, and were aged 18 to 65 years. The study excluded patients with uncontrolled infections, other autoimmune diseases, pregnancy or lactation. Diagnoses were based on clinical symptoms, serum thyroxine and TRAb, thyroid ultrasound and orbital computed tomography. Ficoll-Paque density gradient centrifugation was used to isolate PBMCs from 8 to 10 ml of fresh peripheral blood. Trizol reagent was used to extract total RNA, and RNA quality was then checked on an Agilent 2100 Bioanalyzer. The TCR beta CDR3 regions were amplified from the RNA transcripts. For the first round of RT-PCR on the TCR CDR3, the HTBI primer set was used together with the Qiagen OneStep RT-PCR kit. Libraries were constructed in a second round of multiplex PCR, after which size selection and purification were performed. Sequencing of the libraries was done on an Illumina HiSeq2000 using paired-end 100 bp reads. The published analysis was carried out like this. SOAPnuke was used to process the raw data, removing reads that contained adapters or uncalled bases, had a mean Phred below 15, or lacked an exact match to the constant primer or identifier. High-quality paired reads were merged with COPE v1.2.5, and unique nucleotide sequences were defined as clonotypes. MiTCR v1.1 was used to align clonotypes to the IMGT TRBV, TRBD and TRBJ reference segments. Only V-J combinations with frequency above 0.0001, covering approximately 99% of repertoires, were analysed. A TCS score was defined as the ratio of F50 (clonal expansion) to E x V (chaos), with BLOSUM62-based TCRdist applied between CDR3 peptides within each V-J. Welch's t-statistics and random forest reduced 500 to 550 V-J features to 13, which were used in a naive Bayes classifier (R e1071). Thyroid-blood repertoire similarity was quantified with the Morisita-Horn index. TCRdb trimmed public reads at Q25 via fastp, called clones via MiXCR and kept in-frame beta chains. Under each unique CDR3 protein, matching rows form one entry showing the most common genes and DNA. The authors' filters were not applied to this entry. For this sample there are about 840,000 distinct CDR3 sequences; 38% appear just once. The ten largest clones represent approximately 10% of the sample.

What was sequenced was blood. The clonotype comes from a man younger than 30 with Graves' hyperthyroidism.

The CDR3 region reads CSVVLGETQYF. The nucleotide sequence is TGCAGCGTTGTTCTCGGAGAGACCCAGTACTTC. Recombination connected TRBV29-1 to TRBJ2-5, with no confidently assigned D gene. Taken from cysteine to phenylalanine, the CDR3 has 11 residues. Only CDR3 DNA is held: 33 bases, read in frame from base 1. V and J are truncated by 4 bases and 4 bases respectively, leaving an intervening sequence of 7 bases. CDR1 SQVTM and CDR2 ANQGSEA were looked up in the germline V gene.